Listed below are T cell receptor beta chains from one sample, sequenced in a study of T cell responses to AZD1222 COVID-19 vaccine. Sequencing was performed with immunoSEQ multiplex PCR; in TCRdb, only in-frame clones are kept and a portion is missing. Of 140,000 to 150,000 clones in the sample, roughly 91% were seen once. The specimen comprised peripheral blood, sampled on day 0 of AZD1222 vaccination. The receptors were gathered from an adult in good health. The CDR3 runs from the conserved cysteine through the conserved F or W.

j_call cdr3_length v_call cdr3_aa
TRBJ1-2 13 TRBV5-1 CASSSGTAGGYTF
TRBJ1-2 12 TRBV6-5 CATRGQFYGYTF
TRBJ2-7 14 TRBV7-2 CASSRRQGVDEQYF
TRBJ1-4 14 TRBV29-1 CSVTPLAGREKLFF
TRBJ1-2 14 TRBV5-1 CASSLLQGANGYTF
TRBJ1-6 15 TRBV5-1 CASRSVGTSGSPLHF
TRBJ1-4 14 TRBV10-3 CAIRGGQGDEKLFF
TRBJ2-7 13 TRBV12-3/TRBV12-4 CASSFIVAGEQYF
TRBJ2-1 16 TRBV2 CASRSTGGGSYNEQFF
TRBJ1-1 11 TRBV18 CASSLDTEAFF
TRBJ2-1 13 TRBV5-4 CASSLGRGNEQFF
TRBJ1-2 16 TRBV19 CASSRTGLSANYGYTF
TRBJ1-1 13 TRBV12-3/TRBV12-4 CASSSQGNTEAFF
TRBJ2-1 13 TRBV11-3 CASSLEDNNEQFF
TRBJ1-2 14 TRBV6-1 CASSEGQGNYGYTF
TRBJ1-1 13 TRBV18 CASSPDRSTEAFF
TRBJ2-1 15 TRBV18 CASSPRAGPGNEQFF
TRBJ1-1 13 TRBV29-1 CSVDRGSGTEAFF
TRBJ1-2 15 TRBV12-5 CASGLATRVGYGYTF
TRBJ1-5 14 TRBV2 CASSEWADNQPQHF
TRBJ1-2 15 TRBV5-1 CASSNPPTANYGYTF
TRBJ1-1 16 TRBV12-5 CASGLVQASWDTEAFF
TRBJ2-1 15 TRBV6-5 CASSYAGPSYNEQFF
TRBJ2-7 15 TRBV7-9 CASSLMRTSYYEQYF
TRBJ1-4 15 TRBV2 CASSGAGGTNEKLFF
TRBJ1-1 11 TRBV5-1 CASNLGESAFF
TRBJ2-1 13 TRBV10-3 CAISEPGYNEQFF
TRBJ2-3 12 TRBV29-1 CSASTPTDTQYF
TRBJ1-1 16 TRBV3-1/TRBV3-2 CASSQGGSVPNTEAFF
TRBJ2-7 15 TRBV6-6 CASTPFLGGTYEQYF
TRBJ1-2 14 TRBV7-2 CASSLDPGYYGYTF
TRBJ1-2 13 TRBV2 CASSGTGNYGYTF
TRBJ2-7 13 TRBV5-6 CASSLARFYEQYF
TRBJ2-6 16 TRBV5-1 CASSVGLASGANVLTF
TRBJ2-5 14 TRBV4-2 CASSHLPYQETQYF
TRBJ2-7 15 TRBV25-1 CASSPPTGGGLEQYF
TRBJ1-1 14 TRBV7-9 CASSLDRSNTEAFF
TRBJ1-6 14 TRBV3-1/TRBV3-2 CASSLGQGGSPLHF
TRBJ2-7 13 TRBV13 CASSFRETYEQYF
TRBJ1-2 14 TRBV5-4 CASSLAGQAHGYTF
TRBJ1-6 15 TRBV25-1 CASSGHRGGNSPLHF
TRBJ1-1 18 TRBV4-1 CASSQGGFFTNLNTEAFF
TRBJ2-7 13 TRBV12-3/TRBV12-4 CASSLRTVYEQYF
TRBJ1-1 15 TRBV7-2 CASSLARGGVTEAFF
TRBJ2-7 15 TRBV6-5 CASSYNTGGGYEQYF
TRBJ1-1 17 TRBV4-1 CASSQVSGQIVNTEAFF
TRBJ1-1 15 TRBV4-1 CASSQGQGGVVEAFF
TRBJ1-1 12 TRBV27 CASSSKNTEAFF
TRBJ1-2 15 TRBV7-6 CASSLGRAPKDGYTF